One and the same sample provided the 21 T cell receptor beta chains below, sequenced in a study of blood T cell repertoires in COVID-19. TCRdb's copy holds only in-frame clones and misses some; the assay was immunoSEQ multiplex PCR. The sample records about 300,000 clones, under 90% being singletons. The material sequenced was PBMCs or T cells enriched from blood (not recorded which). The receptors shown here come from a woman between 50 and 59 years old who had been exposed to COVID-19.

The V call is TRBV29-1, the J call TRBJ1-2, with 7 nucleotides matching TRBD1. The CDR3 covers 16 residues. Germline V lookup: CDR1 SQVTM, CDR2 ANQGSEA. With V trimmed by 6 bases and J by 1 base, 14 bases remained unmatched. The CDR3 region has the DNA TGCAGCGTGACCCCCCTCACAGGGGATGGTAACTATGGCTACACCTTC. Translated, it gives CSVTPLTGDGNYGYTF.

The chain combines TRBV2 with TRBJ1-2; D possibly corresponds to TRBD1 (5 bases). Germline CDR1 reads SNHLY; CDR2 reads FYNNEI. The CDR3 sequence is 8 residues long. CDR3 coding DNA: TGTGGGGGAGGGGCGTCTACCTTC. This codes for CGGGASTF.

The chain recombines TRBV5-1 with TRBJ2-3; TRBD2 agrees at 12 bases. The CDR3 is 17 amino acids. CDR1 SGHRS and CDR2 YFSETQ come from the germline V gene. The J segment lost 4 bases and the V segment lost 3 bases, leaving 9 bases of the junction unmatched. The CDR3 region has the DNA TGCGCCAGCAGCTCTTCTAGCGGGGGGGCAATGGCAGATACGCAGTATTTT. Its protein product is CASSSSSGGAMADTQYF.

J is TRBJ1-1 and V is TRBV9; 7 nucleotides align to TRBD1. Trimming at V came to 3 bases and at J to 5 bases, leaving 10 bases not matched to a gene. The CDR3 is made up of 15 amino acids. Germline CDR1 and CDR2: SGDLS and YYNGEE. The chain's CDR3 is CASSDVSTGRTEAFF. DNA for the CDR3: TGTGCCAGCAGCGATGTATCGACAGGGAGGACTGAAGCTTTCTTT.

This clone was picked up one time. The chain uses TRBV2 and TRBJ1-3; D is unresolved. V shed 2 bases and J shed 3 bases, with 8 bases lying between them. The CDR3 consists of 14 residues. Germline CDR1 and CDR2: SNHLY and FYNNEI. For the CDR3, the DNA is TGTGCCAGCAGTGAATCGAGGAGTGGAAACACCATATATTTT. Protein: CASSESRSGNTIYF.

This sequence joins TRBV18 and TRBJ1-1, with D possibly matching TRBD1 (5 bases). The CDR3 is made up of 11 amino acids. Germline assignment: CDR1 KGHSH and CDR2 LQKENI. Trimming cost V 2 bases and J 10 bases, with 8 bases left between them. CDR3 DNA sequence: TGTGCCAGCTCACCAGGCGGGGGAGCTTTCTTT. Its protein product is CASSPGGGAFF.

The J gene is TRBJ1-1, the V gene TRBV30, with D uncertain. The CDR3 is 14 residues long. Trimming pared 4 bases from V and 4 bases from J, leaving 16 bases between. Germline V lookup: CDR1 GTSNPN, CDR2 SVGIG (reference sequence). The CDR3: CAWTLVVPGTEAFF. The CDR3 region has the DNA TGTGCCTGGACTCTCGTTGTTCCCGGCACTGAAGCTTTCTTT.

The chain couples TRBV2 to TRBJ2-7; D unresolved. The CDR3 is 15 residues long. Germline V gene sequence: CDR1 SNHLY, CDR2 FYNNEI. V lost 3 bases, J lost 2 bases, and 14 bases lay in between. The CDR3 DNA is TGTGCCAGCAGTGATTCTGGGTTGGCGGCCTACGAGCAGTACTTC. Its translation is CASSDSGLAAYEQYF.

The rearrangement uses TRBV3-1 (or the pseudogene TRBV3-2) and TRBJ1-1, with 7 bases identical to TRBD1. Per the germline V gene, CDR1 is LGHDT and CDR2 is YNNKEL (reference sequence). The J segment lost 1 base and the V segment lost 1 base, leaving 6 bases of the junction unmatched. This CDR3 is built from 16 residues. Written as DNA, the CDR3 is TGTGCCAGCAGCCAAGCCCGGACAGGACCGAACACTGAAGCTTTCTTT. Translated: CASSQARTGPNTEAFF.

The rearrangement uses TRBV10-3 and TRBJ1-6; 9 bases match TRBD1. With 6 bases clipped from V and 6 bases from J, the junction kept 6 bases outside the gene matches. The CDR3 loop spans 15 amino acids. Looked up from germline, CDR1 is ENHRY and CDR2 is SYGVKD. The CDR3 bases are TGTGCCATCAGCCTGGGACAGGGAATTAATTCACCCCTCCACTTT. Its protein is CAISLGQGINSPLHF.

This sequence joins TRBV24-1 and TRBJ2-1, with a possible D match to TRBD1 (6 bases). This CDR3 region has 15 residues. Germline lookup yields CDR1 KGHDR and CDR2 SFDVKD. V lost 2 bases, J lost 8 bases, and 15 bases lay in between. CDR3 sequence: CATSDSLQGIDEQFF. CDR3 coding DNA: TGTGCCACCAGTGATTCACTACAGGGAATTGATGAGCAGTTCTTC.

This chain's CDR3 is CASNAHRTEGYTF. In DNA, the CDR3 is TGTGCCAGCAACGCCCACCGGACAGAAGGCTACACCTTC. This sequence joins TRBV28 and TRBJ1-2, with a possible D match to TRBD1 (6 bases). CDR1 is MDHEN and CDR2 is SYDVKM in the germline V gene. The CDR3 loop spans 13 amino acids. The ends were cut back, 7 bases at V and 8 bases at J, with 17 bases in the middle.

The genes are TRBV29-1 and TRBJ2-7, with 8 positions matching TRBD1. CDR3 length: 12 residues. The V segment lost 4 bases and the J segment 2 bases; nucleotides outside the gene matches: 1. CDR1 and CDR2 (germline): SQVTM, ANQGSEA. In nucleotides, the CDR3 is TGCAGCGTTGCACAGGGGGCCTACGAGCAGTACTTC. It is translated as CSVAQGAYEQYF.

The chain has TRBV2 and TRBJ1-3; D uncertain. CDR1 SNHLY and CDR2 FYNNEI come from the germline V gene. This CDR3 region has 15 residues. The V and J ends lost 6 bases and 4 bases respectively, with 16 bases between them. The CDR3 DNA is TGTGCCAGCAGAGCCGGACGGGGTTTCGGAAACACCATATATTTT. Residues: CASRAGRGFGNTIYF.

The chain uses TRBV2 and TRBJ1-6; perhaps TRBD1 as D (5 bases). The CDR3 is 14 amino acids. V lost 7 bases to trimming and J lost 8 bases, with 15 bases between them. Germline assignment: CDR1 SNHLY and CDR2 FYNNEI. As DNA, the CDR3 is TGTGCCAGCACCTCCGGGGGGGATTATTCACCCCTCCACTTT. Amino acid sequence: CASTSGGDYSPLHF.

The V and J genes are TRBV7-2 and TRBJ2-2; TRBD2 matches 7 bases. The CDR3 covers 16 residues. Germline V gives CDR1 SGHTA, CDR2 FQGNSA. V lost 6 bases and J lost 0; bases outside the gene matches: 7. The chain's CDR3 is CASRPWGGTNTGELFF. CDR3 DNA sequence: TGTGCCAGCAGGCCTTGGGGGGGAACGAACACCGGGGAGCTGTTTTTT.

J is TRBJ1-1 and V is TRBV3-1 (or the pseudogene TRBV3-2), with D possibly TRBD1 on 6 matching bases. Germline V CDR1 and CDR2: LGHDT, YNNKEL (reference sequence). This CDR3 is built from 15 residues. V dropped 3 bases and J dropped 5 bases, with 16 bases sitting between them. CDR3 protein: CASSHVLQGRTEAFF. Written as DNA, the CDR3 is TGTGCCAGCAGCCACGTACTACAGGGTCGGACTGAAGCTTTCTTT.

The table lists this clone with a few counts. The V and J genes are TRBV10-3 and TRBJ2-7, with 7 bases that match TRBD1. The CDR3 is 13 amino acids. J was trimmed by 2 bases and V by 6 bases; bases with no gene match: 4. The germline V gene has CDR1 ENHRY and CDR2 SYGVKD. The CDR3 region is CAISGQETYEQYF. CDR3 DNA sequence: TGTGCCATCAGCGGACAGGAAACCTACGAGCAGTACTTC.

The count of this clone is one. The gene calls are TRBV19 and TRBJ1-6; 11 positions agree with TRBD1. Germline CDR1 is LNHDA and CDR2 is SQIVND (reference sequence). V gave up 5 bases and J gave up 14 bases; unmatched junction bases: 8. The CDR3 runs 14 residues. The CDR3 loop reads CASSPQGQGATLHF. The DNA for the CDR3 is TGTGCCAGTAGTCCTCAAGGACAGGGGGCCACCCTCCACTTT.

The chain couples TRBV4-2 to TRBJ2-1, with 11 bases identical to TRBD2. Losses at the gene ends were 2 bases for V and 4 bases for J; bases not matched to a gene: 13. There are 19 residues in the CDR3. Germline lookup yields CDR1 LGHNA and CDR2 YNFKEQ. The CDR3 here is CASSQRTGTSGADYNEQFF. CDR3 DNA sequence: TGTGCCAGCAGCCAACGCACTGGGACTAGCGGAGCTGATTACAATGAGCAGTTCTTC.

The chain carries TRBV15 and TRBJ2-7, with a possible D match to TRBD1 (6 bases). CDR3 length equals 15 residues. Germline V gene sequence: CDR1 LNHNV, CDR2 YYDKDF (reference sequence). The V end lost 9 bases, the J end lost 5 bases, and 23 bases lay between the germline ends. The CDR3 bases are TGTGCCACTCATCCCCGGCCAGGGGTTATGGACGAGCAGTACTTC. This sequence encodes CATHPRPGVMDEQYF.